The T cell receptor (gamma chain) described here comes from a study of intestinal T cells in coeliac disease. Study-level results: CDR3 sequence counts may reflect PCR duplicates rather than true repeats. Leave-one-out accuracy for TRG clustering was reportedly roughly 90%, training roughly 94%.

The TRG library came from around 0.2 ug of biopsy DNA amplified with LymphoTrack primers. TCRdb reapplied CATT to the multiplex PCR reads. The sample comprises approximately 630 gamma-chain clones, more than 40% of which are singletons, and about 19% rests with the top ten. For each case, the template was genomic DNA from ten approximately 5-µm formalin-fixed paraffin-embedded scrolls. Concerning this clone itself: Its target is not known.

V gave up 1 base and J gave up 2 bases; unmatched junction bases: 11. CDR3 length equals 16 residues. Germline assignment: CDR1 VENAVY and CDR2 YDSYNSRV. The sequencing input was a duodenal biopsy. This chain connects TRGV8 to TRGJ1 or TRGJ2. This TCR was recovered from a human donor with celiac disease. The CDR3: CATWDSGRRDYYKKLF. CDR3 sequence (DNA): TGTGCCACCTGGGATAGCGGAAGGCGCGATTATTATAAGAAACTCTTT.